The rows below give T cell receptor beta chains drawn from one sample of a study of post-analysis software for immune sequencing data. TCRdb independently ran MiXCR on the PCR reads; one entry per CDR3 protein. This sample carries about 460,000 distinct CDR3 sequences, roughly 45% of them seen once, and the ten largest clones take about 12%. The sample consisted of blood. The receptors were sampled from a girl under 18 with multiple sclerosis. The CDR3 runs from the conserved cysteine through the conserved F or W. The D gene is left open where the match is weak. Clone size is shown for a subset of rows, as once, few, many or a class of expanded clone.

clone_size	v_call	d_call	j_call	cdr3_nt	cdr3_aa
.	TRBV6-5	.	TRBJ1-2	TGTGCCAGCAGTTACAGGAGCCTCGGTGGCTACACCTTC	CASSYRSLGGYTF
.	TRBV28	TRBD1	TRBJ1-5	TGTGCCAGCACCCTGTACCGCGGGACAGGGAATCAGCCCCAGCATTTT	CASTLYRGTGNQPQHF
.	TRBV7-2	.	TRBJ1-2	TGTGCCAGCAGCTTAGATTCGTTAGGAAACTATGGCTACACCTTC	CASSLDSLGNYGYTF
few	TRBV27	TRBD2	TRBJ2-7	TGTGCCAGCAGTTTATCGGCGTTCGGGACTAGCGGGATCCGATTAAGCTACGAGCAGTACTTC	CASSLSAFGTSGIRLSYEQYF
few	TRBV6-6	.	TRBJ2-6	TGTGCCAGCAGTTACCACAGCGTCTCTGGGGCCAACGTCCTGACTTTC	CASSYHSVSGANVLTF
few	TRBV20-1	TRBD2	TRBJ2-1	TGCAGTCCTCGCACGGGCGGGAGGGGAAATGAGCAGTTCTTC	CSPRTGGRGNEQFF
.	TRBV7-9	.	TRBJ2-7	TGTGCCAGCACCCAAAACCCTGGCGAGCAGTACTTC	CASTQNPGEQYF
few	TRBV5-1	.	TRBJ2-6	TGCGCCAGCAGCTTGGCGGGCGGCTCCTTTTCTGGGGCCAACGTCCTGACTTTC	CASSLAGGSFSGANVLTF
few	TRBV5-5	.	TRBJ2-5	TGTGCCAGCAGCGTCGATGACCCCCAAGAGACCCAGTACTTC	CASSVDDPQETQYF
.	TRBV20-1	TRBD1	TRBJ2-7	TGCAGTGCTAGAGATCTCAGGGGACAGCTGCTCTCCTACGAGCAGTACTTC	CSARDLRGQLLSYEQYF
.	TRBV3-1	.	TRBJ2-1	TGTGCCAGCAGTCAAGATCTAACCAGGAGGTACCTCAATGAGCAGTTCTTC	CASSQDLTRRYLNEQFF
many	TRBV29-1	TRBD1	TRBJ2-7	TGCAGCGTTGATGCGGGACAGGGGGCTCGGGAGCAGTACTTC	CSVDAGQGAREQYF
few	TRBV6-2/TRBV6-3	.	TRBJ1-1	TGTGCCAGCAGTGTGGTCAGGAACACTGAAGCTTTCTTT	CASSVVRNTEAFF
.	TRBV5-1	TRBD2	TRBJ2-3	TGCGCCAGCAGCGCCGGGACTAGCGGGAGTGTAACAGATACGCAGTATTTT	CASSAGTSGSVTDTQYF
.	TRBV7-6	.	TRBJ1-2	TGTGCCAGCAGCTTAGGGGGGACACACTTTAACTATGGCTACACCTTC	CASSLGGTHFNYGYTF
.	TRBV5-6	.	TRBJ2-5	TGTGCCAGCAGCTTTTCGGGAGAGGGAGAAGAGACCCAGTACTTC	CASSFSGEGEETQYF
.	TRBV6-1	.	TRBJ1-5	TGTGCCAGCAGTGAATCGAGGGTAGTGAATCAGCCCCAGCATTTT	CASSESRVVNQPQHF
few	TRBV7-2	TRBD2	TRBJ2-7	TGTGCCAGCAGCCCCCAGGGACTAGCGGGATATTCCTACGAGCAGTACTTC	CASSPQGLAGYSYEQYF
few	TRBV12-3/TRBV12-4	.	TRBJ2-6	TGTGCCAGCGATCTTACGGGGGGGGCCAACGTCCTGACTTTC	CASDLTGGANVLTF
.	TRBV9	.	TRBJ2-3	TGTGCCAGCAGCGTCCTCGGCGGGAGCACAGATACGCAGTATTTT	CASSVLGGSTDTQYF
.	TRBV5-1	TRBD1	TRBJ1-5	TGCGCCAGCAGCTTGGACTACAGGGGGCACAGAAGCAATCAGCCCCAGCATTTT	CASSLDYRGHRSNQPQHF
.	TRBV7-9	TRBD1	TRBJ1-1	TGTGCCAGCAGCCCCAGACAGGGGGCGATGAACACTGAAGCTTTCTTT	CASSPRQGAMNTEAFF
.	TRBV5-1	.	TRBJ2-1	TGCGCCAGCACAACAGGCAGCTCCTACGAGCAGTTCTTC	CASTTGSSYEQFF
.	TRBV7-9	TRBD1	TRBJ1-4	TGTGCCAGCAGCCAACCACAGGGGGAAAAACTGTTTTTT	CASSQPQGEKLFF